This entry lists 30 T cell receptor beta chains sequenced from one sample in a study of T cells in Graves' hyperthyroidism and ophthalmopathy (dated by TCRdb to the late 2010s). The library came from multiplex PCR. Sequenced using an Illumina HiSeq 2000. The TCR beta CDR3 regions were amplified from RNA transcripts. The TCR CDR3 was subjected to a first round of RT-PCR using the HTBI primer set and the Qiagen OneStep RT-PCR kit. TCRdb ran its own pipeline on the public reads, namely fastp trimming at Q25 and MiXCR clone calling, and kept in-frame beta chains. Rows matching on CDR3 protein sequence are summarized as one entry with the most common DNA and genes. The sample data list approximately 400,000 distinct CDR3 sequences, and 18% of these were observed just once. The ten largest clonotypes hold about 38% of the sample. Sequenced input: blood. The receptors were gathered from a man aged 18 to 35 with Graves' ophthalmopathy.

In its sample, this clonotype was seen many times. The chain links TRBV2 to TRBJ2-2, with TRBD1 matching over 7 bases. Germline lookup yields CDR1 SNHLY and CDR2 FYNNEI. V was clipped by 7 bases and J by 4 bases; unmatched bases: 12. The CDR3 runs 16 residues. The CDR3 here is CASTQGVGAVTGELFF. For the CDR3, the DNA is TGTGCCAGCACCCAGGGGGTGGGGGCTGTCACCGGGGAGCTGTTTTTT.

CDR3 amino acids: CASSPGQGAVDTQYF. CDR3 DNA sequence: TGCGCCAGCAGCCCCGGACAGGGTGCGGTAGATACGCAGTATTTT. This rearrangement joins TRBV5-1 to TRBJ2-3; the match to TRBD1 covers 8 bases. This CDR3 comprises 15 residues. Losses at the gene ends were 4 bases for V and 5 bases for J; bases not matched to a gene: 9. Per the germline V gene, CDR1 is SGHRS and CDR2 is YFSETQ.

This clonotype occurred a few times. This chain uses TRBV12-3 or TRBV12-4 with TRBJ2-7; 8 nucleotides align to TRBD1. V lost 9 bases and J lost 7; bases outside the gene matches: 11. This CDR3 is built from 13 residues. CDR3 nucleotides: TGTGCCAGTCGCAAGACAGGGGTGGGGGAGCAGTACTTC. Protein sequence: CASRKTGVGEQYF.

This clonotype has a handful of counts. V is TRBV5-8 and J is TRBJ2-2; possible D gene TRBD1, 5 bases. Germline-derived CDR1 and CDR2 are SGHTS and YDEGEE. The germline V and J ends were trimmed by 0 bases and 9 bases, with 9 bases remaining between them. The CDR3 is made up of 13 amino acids. The CDR3, as DNA: TGTGCCAGCAGCTTGGCCCAGGGTAGGGAGCTGTTTTTT. This encodes CASSLAQGRELFF.

This clonotype was seen at least ten times. This chain joins TRBV7-3 and TRBJ1-2; no clear D gene. This CDR3 has 15 residues. Between the trimmed V and J ends, which lost 5 bases and 7 bases, there was a span of 20 bases. CDR1 SGHTA and CDR2 FQGTGA come from the germline V gene. The CDR3 is CASSRRTDLPPGYTF. The CDR3 nucleotides are TGTGCCAGCAGCCGACGGACGGACCTTCCCCCTGGCTACACCTTC. The full variable domain, in which reference TRBV7-3 and TRBJ1-2 provide the parts outside the CDR3, is GAGVSQTPSNKVTEKGKYVELRCDPISGHTALYWYRQSLGQGPEFLIYFQGTGAADDSGLPNDRFFAVRPEGSVSTLKIQRTERGDSAVYLCASSRRTDLPPGYTFGSGTRLTVV.

This clonotype was found a few times. The chain has TRBV7-2 and TRBJ2-5, with TRBD1 as a possible D gene (6 bases). Germline assignment: CDR1 SGHTA and CDR2 FQGNSA. The V end lost 2 bases, the J end lost 1 base, and 14 bases lay between the germline ends. This CDR3 has 16 amino acids. CDR3 DNA: TGTGCCAGCAGCTTACTTTTACAGGGATCCCAAGAGACCCAGTACTTC. Protein sequence: CASSLLLQGSQETQYF.

This clonotype has at least ten counts. The genes are TRBV10-3 and TRBJ2-7; 7 bases are a match to TRBD1. V was clipped by 2 bases and J by 0 bases; unmatched bases: 10. The CDR3 extends over 17 amino acids. The germline gives CDR1 ENHRY, CDR2 SYGVKD. CDR3 nucleotide sequence: TGTGCCATCAGTGAGCTTGGGGGACAGCTGAGCTCCTACGAGCAGTACTTC. This translates into CAISELGGQLSSYEQYF.

The gene calls are TRBV18 and TRBJ1-3; TRBD1 aligns across 7 bases. Per germline, CDR1 KGHSH and CDR2 LQKENI. V lost 0 bases and J lost 0; bases outside the gene matches: 8. CDR3 size: 18 residues. The CDR3 spells CASSPPGRGPDSGNTIYF. The CDR3 DNA sequence: TGTGCCAGCTCACCACCGGGGAGGGGGCCGGACTCTGGAAACACCATATATTTT.

The rearrangement joins TRBV20-1 to TRBJ1-5; 10 nucleotides align to TRBD1. With 6 bases clipped from V and 0 bases from J, the junction kept 8 bases outside the gene matches. Germline V gives CDR1 DFQATT, CDR2 SNEGSKA (reference sequence). The CDR3 is 16 residues long. The CDR3: CSATDRGRYSNQPQHF. DNA for the CDR3: TGCAGTGCAACGGACAGGGGGAGGTATAGCAATCAGCCCCAGCATTTT.

The CDR3 protein is CASSSTVRATF. CDR3 DNA sequence: TGTGCCAGCAGTTCGACAGTCCGGGCCACCTTC. This rearrangement joins TRBV6-1 to TRBJ1-2, with D maybe TRBD1 (5 bases). In germline, CDR1 is MNHNS, CDR2 SASEGT. CDR3 size: 11 residues. V was shortened by 5 bases and J by 13 bases, with 14 bases between the two germline ends.

This clonotype was counted a single time. One junction end does not reproduce the germline sequence, and a read error may be involved. V is TRBV11-3 and J is TRBJ1-1; D gene ambiguous. CDR1 and CDR2 (germline): SGHNT, YENEEA. The CDR3 is 13 residues long. The CDR3 sequence: CTSSYGINTEAFF. The DNA for the CDR3 is TGTACCAGCAGTTATGGGATTAACACTGAAGCTTTCTTT.

The sample holds many counts of this clonotype. V gene TRBV4-1 combines with J gene TRBJ2-3, with a weak D call TRBD2 (5 bases). The CDR3 runs 15 residues. The V gene lost 0 bases and the J gene lost 5 bases, with 12 bases spanning the gap. Germline V CDR1 and CDR2: MGHRA, YSYEKL. The CDR3 reads CASSQERSREDTQYF. CDR3 DNA sequence: TGCGCCAGCAGCCAAGAGAGGTCCCGGGAAGATACGCAGTATTTT.

The rearrangement uses TRBV7-9 and TRBJ2-4, with 16 bases lining up with TRBD2. Germline V gene data show CDR1 as SEHNR and CDR2 as FQNEAQ (reference sequence). The J segment lost 1 base and the V segment lost 9 bases, leaving 9 bases of the junction unmatched. The CDR3 consists of 18 residues. CDR3 loop: CARDPGTSGGAAKNIQYF. CDR3 bases: TGTGCCAGGGACCCCGGGACTAGCGGGGGGGCGGCCAAAAACATTCAGTACTTC. Filled out from reference TRBV7-9 and TRBJ2-4, the complete variable domain reads DTGVSQNPRHKITKRGQNVTFRCDPISEHNRLYWYRQTLGQGPEFLTYFQNEAQLEKSRLLSDRFSAERPKGSFSTLEIQRTEQGDSAMYLCARDPGTSGGAAKNIQYFGAGTRLSVL.

The chain employs TRBV7-9 and TRBJ2-3, with 9 nucleotides matching TRBD2. Trimming removed 8 bases from V and 4 bases from J; junction bases left unmatched: 13. This CDR3 is built from 16 residues. CDR1 and CDR2 from the germline V gene are SEHNR and FQNEAQ (reference sequence). The CDR3 region has the DNA TGTGCCAGCCGTCGGGTAGCGGGGGACATTCCAGATACGCAGTATTTT. Protein product: CASRRVAGDIPDTQYF. Filled out from reference TRBV7-9 and TRBJ2-3, the complete variable domain reads DTGVSQNPRHKITKRGQNVTFRCDPISEHNRLYWYRQTLGQGPEFLTYFQNEAQLEKSRLLSDRFSAERPKGSFSTLEIQRTEQGDSAMYLCASRRVAGDIPDTQYFGPGTRLTVL.

This clonotype was seen more than once but under ten times. V gene TRBV3-1 combines with J gene TRBJ2-3; D may be TRBD2 (6 bases). Trimming cost V 3 bases and J 7 bases, with 14 bases left between them. This CDR3 comprises 14 residues. Germline CDR1 is LGHDT and CDR2 is YNNKEL (reference sequence). CDR3 DNA: TGTGCCAGCAGCCATACCGGACTACCAAATACGCAGTATTTT. It specifies CASSHTGLPNTQYF.

In this sample, this clonotype turned up many times. V and J are TRBV5-1 and TRBJ2-3; 9 bases are shared with TRBD2. The CDR3 has 15 residues. CDR1 is SGHRS and CDR2 is YFSETQ in the germline V gene. Trimming cost V 0 bases and J 3 bases; bases outside gene matches: 2. The CDR3 DNA is TGCGCCAGCAGCTTGGGACTAGCGGAGACAGATACGCAGTATTTT. Protein product: CASSLGLAETDTQYF.

The rearrangement links TRBV5-6 to TRBJ2-2, with 15 bases that match TRBD2. The CDR3 has 17 amino acids. The junction had 2 bases not matched to a gene; V was cut back by 4 bases and J by 1 base. Per the germline V gene, CDR1 is SGHDT and CDR2 is YYEEEE. The DNA of the CDR3 is TGTGCCAGCAGCGCGGGACTAGCGGGGGGGAACACCGGGGAGCTGTTTTTT. Translation: CASSAGLAGGNTGELFF.

This clonotype was detected many times. The chain combines TRBV28 with TRBJ2-7; TRBD2 matches 8 bases. Germline V CDR1 and CDR2: MDHEN, SYDVKM. This CDR3 is built from 14 residues. V dropped 4 bases and J dropped 2; count of bases not matched to a gene: 4. CDR3 residues: CASSYAGGTYEQYF. The DNA for the CDR3 is TGTGCCAGCAGTTATGCGGGGGGAACCTACGAGCAGTACTTC. The full variable domain, completed using reference TRBV28 and TRBJ2-7, is DVKVTQSSRYLVKRTGEKVFLECVQDMDHENMFWYRQDPGLGLRLIYFSYDVKMKEKGDIPEGYSVSREKKERFSLILESASTNQTSMYLCASSYAGGTYEQYFGPGTRLTVT.

This clonotype came up once. The V gene is TRBV10-2, the J gene TRBJ2-3, with D perhaps matching TRBD2 (6 bases). Germline-derived CDR1 and CDR2 are WSHSY and SAAADI. CDR3 length equals 14 residues. Trimming left V 6 bases short and J 2 bases short, with 12 bases between. For the CDR3, the DNA is TGCGCCAGCAGGGATGGGGACTTCACAGATACGCAGTATTTT. Residues: CASRDGDFTDTQYF.

The V gene is TRBV6-4, the J gene TRBJ2-3; the D gene is possibly TRBD1 (6 bases). Germline values: CDR1 MRHNA, CDR2 SNTAGT. This CDR3 is built from 13 residues. V lost 6 bases and J lost 7, with 14 bases in between. The CDR3 DNA sequence: TGTGCCAGCAGCCCCCCAGGGGCGAATACGCAGTATTTT. Translating it yields CASSPPGANTQYF.

This chain uses TRBV6-2 or TRBV6-3 with TRBJ2-5; tentatively, D is TRBD1 (6 bases). The CDR3 sequence is 13 residues long. Trimming removed 6 bases at V and 6 bases at J, with 14 bases between. Looked up from germline, CDR1 is MNHEY and CDR2 is SVGEGT. The CDR3 sequence is CASRLSGVKTQYF. As DNA, the CDR3 is TGTGCCAGCAGACTTTCAGGGGTCAAGACCCAGTACTTC.

This clonotype was counted between two and nine times. This chain joins TRBV19 and TRBJ2-7, with TRBD2 matching over 8 bases. The CDR3 covers 14 residues. Germline V gives CDR1 LNHDA, CDR2 SQIVND (reference sequence). V lost 4 bases to trimming and J lost 2 bases; unmatched junction nucleotides: 4. The CDR3 reads CASSRRGAPYEQYF. Here the CDR3 DNA reads TGTGCCAGTAGTAGGCGGGGGGCTCCCTACGAGCAGTACTTC.

This clonotype has a count of ten or more. The J gene is TRBJ1-4, the V gene TRBV11-1; D possibly corresponds to TRBD1 (5 bases). Trimming removed 5 bases from V and 3 bases from J, with 13 bases in between. Germline V CDR1 and CDR2: SGHAT, FQDESV (reference sequence). The CDR3 sequence is 15 residues long. Here the CDR3 reads CASSPDSTPNEKLFF. DNA for the CDR3: TGTGCCAGCAGCCCCGACAGCACGCCTAATGAAAAACTGTTTTTT.

This clonotype was picked up a small number of times. V and J are TRBV5-1 and TRBJ2-2; 10 bases fit TRBD1. V gave up 4 bases and J gave up 7 bases; unmatched junction bases: 10. The CDR3 is 16 amino acids. CDR1 SGHRS and CDR2 YFSETQ come from the germline V gene. CDR3 sequence: CASSLRGQGIGGELFF. The CDR3 DNA follows: TGCGCCAGCAGCCTCCGGGGACAGGGGATTGGCGGGGAGCTGTTTTTT.

The chain carries TRBV27 and TRBJ2-2; perhaps TRBD1 as D (6 bases). CDR1 is MNHEY and CDR2 is SMNVEV in the germline V gene (reference sequence). The CDR3 contains 15 residues. V was trimmed by 5 bases and J by 4 bases, leaving 14 bases between them. The CDR3 loop is CASSLDMTGTGELFF. The CDR3 DNA is TGTGCCAGCAGTCTCGACATGACAGGCACCGGGGAGCTGTTTTTT.

This clonotype has ten or more counts. The rearrangement links TRBV6-5 to TRBJ1-1; D unresolved. V shed 0 bases and J shed 1 base, with 6 bases lying between them. The CDR3 totals 14 residues. Germline V gives CDR1 MNHEY, CDR2 SVGAGI. CDR3 in amino acids: CASSYSMQNTEAFF. The DNA for the CDR3 is TGTGCCAGCAGTTACTCGATGCAGAACACTGAAGCTTTCTTT.

In its sample, this clonotype was seen many times. The genes are TRBV6-1 and TRBJ1-5, with TRBD1 matching 11 bases. V trimming: 5 bases; J trimming: 2 bases; junction bases outside the gene matches: 5. Germline V gene lookup returns CDR1 MNHNS and CDR2 SASEGT. The CDR3 totals 16 residues. The CDR3: CASSKGQGVGNQPQHF. The CDR3 DNA is TGTGCCAGCAGTAAGGGACAGGGGGTTGGCAATCAGCCCCAGCATTTT.

This clonotype was seen ten or more times. The CDR3 DNA is TGTGCCAGCAGCTTAGACAGGGAGCTAAAATTAGATACGCAGTATTTT. This codes for CASSLDRELKLDTQYF. The genes are TRBV7-8 and TRBJ2-3; a weak D match, TRBD1 (6 bases). CDR3 length: 16 amino acids. V lost 1 base and J 5 bases, leaving 16 bases between the germline ends. Germline-derived CDR1 and CDR2 are SGHVS and FQNEAQ.

This clonotype was detected ten times or more. The gene calls are TRBV12-3 or TRBV12-4 and TRBJ2-1, with D tentatively TRBD2 (6 bases). The V end was cut by 5 bases, the J end by 7 bases, with 15 bases between. The length of the CDR3 is 14 residues. This CDR3 is CASSLHPGRNEQFF. CDR3 coding DNA: TGTGCCAGCAGTCTCCATCCAGGGAGGAATGAGCAGTTCTTC.

This clonotype was observed a handful of times. The chain uses TRBV18 and TRBJ2-1; D may be TRBD1 or TRBD2 (5 bases each). Trimming removed 4 bases from V and 5 bases from J, with 18 bases in between. Germline lookup yields CDR1 KGHSH and CDR2 LQKENI. This CDR3 has 16 amino acids. In DNA form, the CDR3 reads TGTGCCAGCTCACAGGACCCGGGACCGATCCACAATGAGCAGTTCTTC. As protein: CASSQDPGPIHNEQFF.